These 11 T cell receptor beta chains originate from one sample sequenced in a study of spatial heterogeneity in lung cancer. Time point noted: sample taken at primary tumor resection. Sequencing was performed on whole RNA extracted from tumor and nontumor lung tissue, or from frozen PBMC, and the material was left unsorted. TCRdb re-called the 5' RACE reads with MiXCR, one entry per CDR3 protein. The sample records about 23,000 distinct CDR3 sequences, 4.7% being singletons. Sequencing used PBMCs, obtained at surgery. All receptors come from a male donor with early-stage non-small cell lung cancer.

This chain joins TRBV28 and TRBJ2-7, with D tentatively TRBD1 (5 bases). CDR3 length: 16 amino acids. Germline CDR1 MDHEN, CDR2 SYDVKM. Trimming took 6 bases from V and 0 from J, leaving 18 bases between them. CDR3 bases: TGTGCCAGCAGGCGTGCCCCCAGGGTTAGCTCCTACGAGCAGTACTTC. Translation gives CASRRAPRVSSYEQYF.

At least ten counts were recorded for this clonotype. The chain joins TRBV5-1 to TRBJ1-6, with D tentatively TRBD1 (6 bases). V was pared by 0 bases and J by 6 bases, with 10 bases between. Germline V lookup: CDR1 SGHRS, CDR2 YFSETQ. The CDR3 consists of 15 residues. The CDR3 bases are TGCGCCAGCAGCTTGGGACAGGAACCTAATTCACCCCTCCACTTT. As protein: CASSLGQEPNSPLHF.

This clonotype occurred many times. The CDR3 protein is CASSLEPSGVAKNIQYF. The DNA for the CDR3 is TGTGCCAGCAGCTTAGAACCTAGCGGAGTAGCCAAAAACATTCAGTACTTC. The chain carries TRBV7-9 and TRBJ2-4; TRBD2 agrees at 7 bases. CDR3 length: 17 residues. Trimming removed 1 base from V and 0 bases from J; junction bases left unmatched: 6. Germline values: CDR1 SEHNR, CDR2 FQNEAQ (reference sequence).

This clonotype was seen ten or more times. CDR3 region: CASSSLPGTEAFF. The CDR3 bases are TGTGCCAGCAGCTCCCTCCCAGGCACTGAAGCTTTCTTT. The V gene is TRBV9, the J gene TRBJ1-1; D remains unclear. V was pared by 4 bases and J by 4 bases, with 11 bases between. This CDR3 is built from 13 residues. Germline-derived CDR1 and CDR2 are SGDLS and YYNGEE.

This clonotype was detected many times. This sequence joins TRBV5-1 and TRBJ1-4; 8 nucleotides align to TRBD1. V lost 3 bases, J lost 8 bases, and 6 bases stayed unmatched. CDR1 SGHRS and CDR2 YFSETQ come from the germline V gene. This CDR3 contains 14 residues. In nucleotides, the CDR3 is TGCGCCAGCAGCTCCGGACAGGGAGGGGAAAAACTGTTTTTT. Amino acids: CASSSGQGGEKLFF.

This clonotype is medium-sized in the sample. The V and J genes are TRBV18 and TRBJ1-5; 9 nucleotides agree with TRBD1. J gave up 4 bases and V 6 bases, and 4 bases lay outside the gene matches. The CDR3 has 14 amino acids. The germline V gene encodes CDR1 KGHSH and CDR2 LQKENI. DNA for the CDR3: TGTGCCAGCTCCCAAGGGACAGGGAATCAGCCCCAGCATTTT. Its translation: CASSQGTGNQPQHF.

Ten or more counts support this clonotype. V usage is TRBV18 and J usage is TRBJ2-2; maybe TRBD1 (5 bases). CDR1 is KGHSH and CDR2 is LQKENI in the germline V gene. The CDR3 covers 15 residues. Trimming took off 4 bases at V and 7 bases at J, with 16 bases between the two ends. The CDR3 DNA reads as TGTGCCAGCTCACTATCGACAGACCTAATCGGGGAGCTGTTTTTT. It specifies CASSLSTDLIGELFF.

This clonotype was seen ten or more times. The chain has TRBV5-1 and TRBJ2-1; 9 nucleotides line up with TRBD2. This CDR3 is built from 16 residues. Germline V gene sequence: CDR1 SGHRS, CDR2 YFSETQ. V was clipped by 4 bases and J by 2 bases; unmatched bases: 7. Here the CDR3 reads CASSLRRLAAYNEQFF. For the CDR3, the DNA is TGCGCCAGCAGCCTAAGGAGACTAGCGGCCTACAATGAGCAGTTCTTC.

This clonotype was detected many times. The rearrangement uses TRBV28 and TRBJ2-5, with a weak D call TRBD2 (7 bases). The ends were cut back, 5 bases at V and 5 bases at J, with 12 bases in the middle. This CDR3 is built from 13 residues. Germline values: CDR1 MDHEN, CDR2 SYDVKM. The CDR3 sequence: CASSGRGSETQYF. The DNA for the CDR3 is TGTGCCAGCAGTGGGAGGGGGAGCGAGACCCAGTACTTC.

This clonotype is labeled as medium-sized. The chain couples TRBV9 to TRBJ2-6; weak D call: TRBD1 (6 bases). Trimming removed 3 bases from V and 1 base from J, with 8 bases in between. Germline V gene lookup returns CDR1 SGDLS and CDR2 YYNGEE. This CDR3 region has 15 residues. For the CDR3, the DNA is TGTGCCAGCAGCGCCGGACAGTCTGGGGCCAACGTCCTGACTTTC. Residues: CASSAGQSGANVLTF. The variable domain in full, completed from reference TRBV9 and TRBJ2-6, reads DSGVTQTPKHLITATGQRVTLRCSPRSGDLSVYWYQQSLDQGLQFLIQYYNGEERAKGNILERFSAQQFPDLHSELNLSSLELGDSALYFCASSAGQSGANVLTFGAGSRLTVL.

The rearrangement links TRBV24-1 to TRBJ2-3, with TRBD2 matching over 10 bases. J lost 2 bases, V lost 1 base, and 5 bases had no gene match. Germline V gene data show CDR1 as KGHDR and CDR2 as SFDVKD. The CDR3 has 17 residues. The CDR3 DNA reads as TGTGCCACCAGTGATTTCCAGCGGGGGGGCCACACAGATACGCAGTATTTT. Its protein is CATSDFQRGGHTDTQYF.